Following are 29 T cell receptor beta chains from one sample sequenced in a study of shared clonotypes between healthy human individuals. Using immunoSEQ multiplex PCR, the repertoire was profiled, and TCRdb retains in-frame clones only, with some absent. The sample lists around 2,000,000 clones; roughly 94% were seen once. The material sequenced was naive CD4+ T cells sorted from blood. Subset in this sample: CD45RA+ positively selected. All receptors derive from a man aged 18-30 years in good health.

This CDR3 is CASSRTSVSYEQYF. The CDR3 coding sequence is TGTGCCAGCAGTCGGACTAGCGTCTCCTACGAGCAGTACTTC. The V and J genes are TRBV6-6 and TRBJ2-7, with 9 nucleotides matching TRBD2. Per germline, CDR1 MNHNY and CDR2 SVGAGI (reference sequence). The trim removed 5 bases at V and 0 bases at J, leaving 2 bases unmatched. The CDR3 totals 14 residues.

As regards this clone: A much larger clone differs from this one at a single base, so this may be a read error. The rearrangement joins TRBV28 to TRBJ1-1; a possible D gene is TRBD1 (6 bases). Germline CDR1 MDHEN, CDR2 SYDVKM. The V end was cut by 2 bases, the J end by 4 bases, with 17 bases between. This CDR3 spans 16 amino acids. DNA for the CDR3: TGTGCCAGCAGTTTAACATGGGGGACATCCTGCACTGAAGCTTTCTTT. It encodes CASSLTWGTSCTEAFF. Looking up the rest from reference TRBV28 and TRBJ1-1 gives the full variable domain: DVKVTQSSRYLVKRTGEKVFLECVQDMDHENMFWYRQDPGLGLRLIYFSYDVKMKEKGDIPEGYSVSREKKERFSLILESASTNQTSMYLCASSLTWGTSCTEAFFGQGTRLTVV.

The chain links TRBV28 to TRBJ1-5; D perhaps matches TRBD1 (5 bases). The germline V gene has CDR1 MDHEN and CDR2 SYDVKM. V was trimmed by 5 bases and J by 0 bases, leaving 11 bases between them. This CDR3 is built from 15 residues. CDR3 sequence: CASSPGLLSNQPQHF. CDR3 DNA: TGTGCCAGCAGTCCGGGACTGCTTAGCAATCAGCCCCAGCATTTT.

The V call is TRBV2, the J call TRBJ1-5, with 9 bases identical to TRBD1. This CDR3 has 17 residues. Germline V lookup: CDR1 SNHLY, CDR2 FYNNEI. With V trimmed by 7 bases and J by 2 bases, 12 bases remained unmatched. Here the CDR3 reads CASTGQGLSYGNQPQHF. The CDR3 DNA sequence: TGTGCCAGCACGGGACAGGGTTTGAGCTATGGCAATCAGCCCCAGCATTTT.

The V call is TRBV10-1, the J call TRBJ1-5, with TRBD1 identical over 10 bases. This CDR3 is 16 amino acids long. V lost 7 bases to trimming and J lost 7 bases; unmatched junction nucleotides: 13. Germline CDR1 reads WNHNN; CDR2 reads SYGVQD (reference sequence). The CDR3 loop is CASTRWDRGRHQPQHF. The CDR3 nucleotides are TGCGCCAGCACTCGATGGGACAGGGGAAGACACCAGCCCCAGCATTTT.

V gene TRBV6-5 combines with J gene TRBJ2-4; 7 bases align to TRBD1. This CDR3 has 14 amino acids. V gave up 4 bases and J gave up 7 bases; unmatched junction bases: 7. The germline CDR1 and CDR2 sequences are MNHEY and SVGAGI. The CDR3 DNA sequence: TGTGCCAGCAGTTCGAGACAGGGACCCAACATTCAGTACTTC. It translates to CASSSRQGPNIQYF.

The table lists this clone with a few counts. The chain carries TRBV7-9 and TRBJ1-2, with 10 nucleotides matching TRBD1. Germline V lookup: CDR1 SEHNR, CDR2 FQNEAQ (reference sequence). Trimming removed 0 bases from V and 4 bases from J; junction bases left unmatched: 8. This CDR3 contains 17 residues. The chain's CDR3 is CASSLAPGQGFFYGYTF. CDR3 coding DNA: TGTGCCAGCAGCTTAGCTCCGGGACAGGGGTTTTTCTATGGCTACACCTTC.

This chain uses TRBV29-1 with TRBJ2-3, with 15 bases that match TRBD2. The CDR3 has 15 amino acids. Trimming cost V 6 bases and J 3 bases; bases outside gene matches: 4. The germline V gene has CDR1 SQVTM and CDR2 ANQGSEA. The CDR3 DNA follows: TGCAGCGTATACGGGACTAGCGGGGGGACAGATACGCAGTATTTT. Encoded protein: CSVYGTSGGTDTQYF.

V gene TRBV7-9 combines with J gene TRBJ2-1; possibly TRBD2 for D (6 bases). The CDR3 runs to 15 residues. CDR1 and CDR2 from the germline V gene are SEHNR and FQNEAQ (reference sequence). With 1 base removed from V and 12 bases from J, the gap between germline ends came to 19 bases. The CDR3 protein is CASSLVKDPLEGQFF. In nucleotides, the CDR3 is TGTGCCAGCAGCTTAGTTAAGGACCCCTTGGAGGGGCAGTTCTTC.

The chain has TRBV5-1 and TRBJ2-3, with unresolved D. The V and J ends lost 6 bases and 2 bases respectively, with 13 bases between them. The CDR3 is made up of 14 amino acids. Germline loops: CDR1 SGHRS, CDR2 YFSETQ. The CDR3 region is CASKFLGFTDTQYF. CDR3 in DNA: TGCGCCAGCAAATTCCTCGGCTTCACAGATACGCAGTATTTT.

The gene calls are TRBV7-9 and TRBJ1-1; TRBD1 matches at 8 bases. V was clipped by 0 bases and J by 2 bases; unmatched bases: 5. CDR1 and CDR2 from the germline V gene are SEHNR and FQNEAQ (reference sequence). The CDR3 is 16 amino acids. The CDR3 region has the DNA TGTGCCAGCAGCTTAGCGAGTACAGGGGGTAACACTGAAGCTTTCTTT. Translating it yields CASSLASTGGNTEAFF.

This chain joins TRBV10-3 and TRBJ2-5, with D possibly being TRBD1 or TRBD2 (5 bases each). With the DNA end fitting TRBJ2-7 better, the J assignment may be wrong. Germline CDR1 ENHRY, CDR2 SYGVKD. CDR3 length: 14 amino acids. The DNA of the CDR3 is TGTGCCATCAGTGGGCTGGGACCTTCCTACGAGCAGTACTTC. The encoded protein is CAISGLGPSYEQYF.

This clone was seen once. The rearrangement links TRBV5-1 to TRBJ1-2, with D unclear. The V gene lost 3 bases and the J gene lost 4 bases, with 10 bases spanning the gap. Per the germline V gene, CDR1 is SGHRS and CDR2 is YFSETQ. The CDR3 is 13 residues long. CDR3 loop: CASSSTQFYGYTF. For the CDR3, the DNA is TGCGCCAGCAGCTCGACACAGTTCTATGGCTACACCTTC. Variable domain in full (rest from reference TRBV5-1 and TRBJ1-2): KAGVTQTPRYLIKTRGQQVTLSCSPISGHRSVSWYQQTPGQGLQFLFEYFSETQRNKGNFPGRFSGRQFSNSRSEMNVSTLELGDSALYLCASSSTQFYGYTFGSGTRLTVV.

The CDR3 DNA is TGTGCCAGCAGTGACTCACGGGACATGGAAGTCTATGGCTACACCTTC. Residues: CASSDSRDMEVYGYTF. V is TRBV6-4 and J is TRBJ1-2; weak D call: TRBD1 (6 bases). Germline values: CDR1 MRHNA, CDR2 SNTAGT. Deletions cut 0 bases from V and 4 bases from J, with 15 bases between. The CDR3 sequence is 16 residues long.

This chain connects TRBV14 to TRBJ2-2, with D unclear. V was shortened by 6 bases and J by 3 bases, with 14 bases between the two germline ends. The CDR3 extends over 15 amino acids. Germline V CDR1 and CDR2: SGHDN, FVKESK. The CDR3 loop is CASSPGRPHTGELFF. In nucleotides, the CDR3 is TGTGCCAGCAGTCCAGGTCGTCCGCACACCGGGGAGCTGTTTTTT.

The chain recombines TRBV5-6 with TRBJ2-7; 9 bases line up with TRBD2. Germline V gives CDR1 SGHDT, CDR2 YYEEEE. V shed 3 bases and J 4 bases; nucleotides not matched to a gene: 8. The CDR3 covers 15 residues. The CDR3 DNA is TGTGCCAGCAGCTCGTGGGGACTAGCCTATTACGAGCAGTACTTC. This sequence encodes CASSSWGLAYYEQYF.

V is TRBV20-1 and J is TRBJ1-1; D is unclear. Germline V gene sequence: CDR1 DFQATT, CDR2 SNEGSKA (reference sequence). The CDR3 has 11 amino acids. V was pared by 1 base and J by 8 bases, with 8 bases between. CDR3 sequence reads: CSARVKGEAFF. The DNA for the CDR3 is TGCAGTGCTAGAGTAAAAGGGGAAGCTTTCTTT.

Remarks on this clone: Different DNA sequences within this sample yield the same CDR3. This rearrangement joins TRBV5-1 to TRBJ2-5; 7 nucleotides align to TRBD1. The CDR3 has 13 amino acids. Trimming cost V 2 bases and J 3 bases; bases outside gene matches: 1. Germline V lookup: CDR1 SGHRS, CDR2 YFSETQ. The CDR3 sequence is CASSLTGEETQYF. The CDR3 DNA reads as TGCGCCAGCAGCTTAACAGGGGAAGAGACCCAGTACTTC. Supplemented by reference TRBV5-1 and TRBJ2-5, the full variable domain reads KAGVTQTPRYLIKTRGQQVTLSCSPISGHRSVSWYQQTPGQGLQFLFEYFSETQRNKGNFPGRFSGRQFSNSRSEMNVSTLELGDSALYLCASSLTGEETQYFGPGTRLLVL.

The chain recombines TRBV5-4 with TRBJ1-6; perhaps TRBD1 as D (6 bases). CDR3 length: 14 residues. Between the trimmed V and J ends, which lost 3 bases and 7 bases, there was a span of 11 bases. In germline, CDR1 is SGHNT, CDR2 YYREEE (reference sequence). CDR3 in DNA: TGTGCCAGCAGCTCAGGGGAGCTAAATTCACCCCTCCACTTT. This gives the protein CASSSGELNSPLHF.

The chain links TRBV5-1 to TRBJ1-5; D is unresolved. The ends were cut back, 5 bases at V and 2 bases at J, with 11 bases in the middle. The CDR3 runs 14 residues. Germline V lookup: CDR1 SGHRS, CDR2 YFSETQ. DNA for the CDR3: TGCGCCAGCAGACTTGATATTGGCAATCAGCCCCAGCATTTT. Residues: CASRLDIGNQPQHF. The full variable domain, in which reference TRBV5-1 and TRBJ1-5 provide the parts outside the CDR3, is KAGVTQTPRYLIKTRGQQVTLSCSPISGHRSVSWYQQTPGQGLQFLFEYFSETQRNKGNFPGRFSGRQFSNSRSEMNVSTLELGDSALYLCASRLDIGNQPQHFGDGTRLSIL.

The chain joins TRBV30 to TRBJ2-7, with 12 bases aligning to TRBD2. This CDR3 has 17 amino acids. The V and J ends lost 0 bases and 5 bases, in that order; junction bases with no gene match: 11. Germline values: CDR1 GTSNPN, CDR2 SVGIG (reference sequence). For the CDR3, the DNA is TGTGCCTGGAGTGTAATGGTTACTAGCGGGAGGATCGACGAGCAGTACTTC. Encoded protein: CAWSVMVTSGRIDEQYF.

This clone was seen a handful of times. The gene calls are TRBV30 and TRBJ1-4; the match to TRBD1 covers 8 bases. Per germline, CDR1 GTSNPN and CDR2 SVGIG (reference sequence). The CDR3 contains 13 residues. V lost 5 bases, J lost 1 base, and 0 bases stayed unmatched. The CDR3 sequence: CAWDRGTNEKLFF. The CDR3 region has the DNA TGTGCCTGGGACAGGGGAACTAATGAAAAACTGTTTTTT.

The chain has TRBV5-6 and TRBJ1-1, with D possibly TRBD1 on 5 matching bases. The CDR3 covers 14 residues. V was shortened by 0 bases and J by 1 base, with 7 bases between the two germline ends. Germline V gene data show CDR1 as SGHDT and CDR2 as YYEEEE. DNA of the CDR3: TGTGCCAGCAGCTTGGGGACATCGAACACTGAAGCTTTCTTT. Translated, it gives CASSLGTSNTEAFF.

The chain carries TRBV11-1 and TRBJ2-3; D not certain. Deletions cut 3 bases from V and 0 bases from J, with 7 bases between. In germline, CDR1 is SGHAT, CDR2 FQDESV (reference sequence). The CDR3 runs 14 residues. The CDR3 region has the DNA TGTGCCAGCAGCTTTTGGGGTAGCACAGATACGCAGTATTTT. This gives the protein CASSFWGSTDTQYF.

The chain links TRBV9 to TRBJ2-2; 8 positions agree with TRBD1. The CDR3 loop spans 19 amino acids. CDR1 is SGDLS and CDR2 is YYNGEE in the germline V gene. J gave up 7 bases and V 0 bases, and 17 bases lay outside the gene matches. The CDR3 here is CASSVDSGRTGRFGGELFF. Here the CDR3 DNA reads TGTGCCAGCAGCGTAGATTCCGGTCGGACAGGGCGTTTTGGCGGGGAGCTGTTTTTT.

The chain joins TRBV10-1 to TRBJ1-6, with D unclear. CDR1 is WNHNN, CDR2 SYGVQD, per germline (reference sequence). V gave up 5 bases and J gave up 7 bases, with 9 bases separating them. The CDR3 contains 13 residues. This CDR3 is CASSKEWNSPLHF. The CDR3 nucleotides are TGCGCCAGCAGTAAAGAATGGAATTCACCCCTCCACTTT.

The CDR3 reads CASIGRTSGGAEEKETQYF. The DNA for the CDR3 is TGTGCCAGCATCGGGCGGACTAGCGGGGGGGCCGAGGAAAAAGAGACCCAGTACTTC. The chain combines TRBV2 with TRBJ2-5; 15 bases match TRBD2. The CDR3 extends over 19 amino acids. V was pared by 7 bases and J by 3 bases, with 15 bases of the junction left unmatched. Germline lookup yields CDR1 SNHLY and CDR2 FYNNEI.

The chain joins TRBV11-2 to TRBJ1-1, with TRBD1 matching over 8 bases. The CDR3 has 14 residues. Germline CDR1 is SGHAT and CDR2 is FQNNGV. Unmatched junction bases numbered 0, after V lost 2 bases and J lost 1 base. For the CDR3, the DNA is TGTGCCAGCAGCTTACAGGGGGCGAACACTGAAGCTTTCTTT. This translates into CASSLQGANTEAFF.

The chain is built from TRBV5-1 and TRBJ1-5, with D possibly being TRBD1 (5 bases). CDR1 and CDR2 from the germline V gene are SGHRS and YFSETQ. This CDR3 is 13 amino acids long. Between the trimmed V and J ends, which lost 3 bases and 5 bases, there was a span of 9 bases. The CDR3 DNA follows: TGCGCCAGCAGCTCCATGGGGGATCAGCCCCAGCATTTT. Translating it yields CASSSMGDQPQHF.